Reported below is one T cell receptor (beta chain). These data belong to a study of blood T cell repertoires in COVID-19. Study in general: Italy, Spain and the United States were the sources of the convalescent and acute COVID-19 samples.

CDR3 length: 13 amino acids. V lost 4 bases and J 2 bases, leaving 9 bases between the germline ends. Germline CDR1 is KGHSH and CDR2 is LQKENI. The repertoire was sequenced with immunoSEQ multiplex PCR; TCRdb's copy has only in-frame clones and lacks some. The sample carries more than 100,000 clones, around 89% recorded once. This chain uses TRBV18 with TRBJ2-7; weak D call: TRBD1 (6 bases). The sample taken for sequencing was peripheral blood. This receptor was identified in a man aged 50-60 years with active or convalescent COVID-19. The CDR3 sequence is CASSQGDPYEQYF. For the CDR3, the DNA is TGTGCCAGCTCACAGGGGGACCCCTACGAGCAGTACTTC. Combining the CDR3 with reference TRBV18 and TRBJ2-7 gives the whole variable domain NAGVMQNPRHLVRRRGQEARLRCSPMKGHSHVYWYRQLPEEGLKFMVYLQKENIIDESGMPKERFSAEFPKEGPSILRIQQVVRGDSAAYFCASSQGDPYEQYFGPGTRLTVT.